Shown below are 21 T cell receptor beta chains from a single sample sequenced in a study of early T cells in non-severe SARS-CoV-2 infection. A single record per CDR3 protein comes from TCRdb applying MiXCR to the 5' RACE reads. Of about 61,000 distinct CDR3 sequences listed, about 9.9% were seen once; the top ten hold over 0.95%. Sample: whole blood. The receptors stem from an adult who was a healthcare worker with PCR-confirmed SARS-CoV-2 infection or an uninfected control (not recorded which).

This clonotype was picked up a small number of times. V is TRBV20-1 and J is TRBJ2-1, with D perhaps TRBD2 (6 bases). In germline, CDR1 is DFQATT, CDR2 SNEGSKA (reference sequence). The V end was cut by 0 bases, the J end by 0 bases, with 12 bases between. The CDR3 covers 16 residues. The CDR3 nucleotides are TGCAGTGCTAGAGATCAACCTAGCGTCTCCTACAATGAGCAGTTCTTC. Residues: CSARDQPSVSYNEQFF.

The gene calls are TRBV2 and TRBJ2-1; no reliable D call. Trimming pared 4 bases from V and 7 bases from J, leaving 11 bases between. The CDR3 is made up of 13 amino acids. Germline assignment: CDR1 SNHLY and CDR2 FYNNEI. CDR3 nucleotide sequence: TGTGCCAGCAGTGGACGGGCAGGTAATGAGCAGTTCTTC. Translating it yields CASSGRAGNEQFF.

This clonotype showed up just a few times. The chain recombines TRBV29-1 with TRBJ1-1; 9 bases align to TRBD1. The CDR3 consists of 13 residues. Trimming at V came to 4 bases and at J to 1 base, leaving 1 base not matched to a gene. The germline CDR1 and CDR2 sequences are SQVTM and ANQGSEA. CDR3 in amino acids: CSVVTGGNTEAFF. CDR3 bases: TGCAGCGTTGTGACAGGGGGGAACACTGAAGCTTTCTTT.

The chain carries TRBV30 and TRBJ2-2; possible D gene TRBD2, 6 bases. The CDR3 loop spans 14 amino acids. V lost 0 bases and J lost 7, with 12 bases in between. Looked up from germline, CDR1 is GTSNPN and CDR2 is SVGIG (reference sequence). CDR3 sequence: CAWSVGGHGGELFF. In DNA, the CDR3 is TGTGCCTGGAGTGTTGGAGGGCATGGCGGGGAGCTGTTTTTT.

The sample holds many counts of this clonotype. The rearrangement joins TRBV2 to TRBJ2-3; 9 bases align to TRBD2. The length of the CDR3 is 16 residues. With V trimmed by 2 bases and J by 0 bases, 3 bases remained unmatched. Germline V gene sequence: CDR1 SNHLY, CDR2 FYNNEI. CDR3 in DNA: TGTGCCAGCAGTGAACTGAGCGGGGGGAGCACAGATACGCAGTATTTT. Encoded protein: CASSELSGGSTDTQYF. Filled out from reference TRBV2 and TRBJ2-3, the complete variable domain reads EPEVTQTPSHQVTQMGQEVILRCVPISNHLYFYWYRQILGQKVEFLVSFYNNEISEKSEIFDDQFSVERPDGSNFTLKIRSTKLEDSAMYFCASSELSGGSTDTQYFGPGTRLTVL.

This clonotype has ten or more counts. The CDR3 loop reads CASSYRGNTEAFF. The CDR3 nucleotides read TGTGCCAGCAGTTACCGCGGTAACACTGAAGCTTTCTTT. The gene calls are TRBV6-5 and TRBJ1-1, with D unresolved. Looked up from germline, CDR1 is MNHEY and CDR2 is SVGAGI. The CDR3 consists of 13 residues. V was clipped by 2 bases and J by 2 bases, with 6 bases between them.

V gene TRBV27 combines with J gene TRBJ2-5, with D maybe TRBD1 (6 bases). V lost 5 bases and J 2 bases, leaving 21 bases between the germline ends. The CDR3 covers 17 residues. Germline CDR1 and CDR2: MNHEY and SMNVEV (reference sequence). In nucleotides, the CDR3 is TGTGCCAGCAGTGCGAGTACCTGGACAGTAATACAAGAGACCCAGTACTTC. Encoded protein: CASSASTWTVIQETQYF.

This clonotype was seen ten or more times. The gene calls are TRBV6-6 and TRBJ1-1; TRBD1 is a possible D gene (6 bases). V lost 4 bases, J lost 10 bases, and 19 bases lay in between. The germline V gene encodes CDR1 MNHNY and CDR2 SVGAGI (reference sequence). The CDR3 totals 14 residues. CDR3 protein: CASSSGAPELGAFF. CDR3 bases: TGTGCCAGCAGTTCAGGGGCGCCGGAATTAGGAGCTTTCTTT.

This clonotype was counted many times. V usage is TRBV30 and J usage is TRBJ1-1, with 8 bases lining up with TRBD1. The CDR3 loop spans 13 amino acids. Germline V gene data show CDR1 as GTSNPN and CDR2 as SVGIG (reference sequence). The J segment lost 4 bases and the V segment lost 4 bases, leaving 5 bases of the junction unmatched. CDR3 sequence: CAWKGQAITEAFF. In DNA form, the CDR3 reads TGTGCCTGGAAGGGACAGGCCATCACTGAAGCTTTCTTT.

This clonotype was found a few times. This chain uses TRBV7-6 with TRBJ2-3; TRBD1 matches 8 bases. The CDR3 extends over 16 amino acids. Germline V gene sequence: CDR1 SGHVS, CDR2 FNYEAQ. The V gene end was trimmed by 4 bases and the J gene end by 7 bases; junction bases not matched to a gene: 13. The CDR3 loop is CASSYEGGQGLNTQYF. In DNA form, the CDR3 reads TGTGCCAGCAGCTACGAAGGTGGACAGGGCCTGAATACGCAGTATTTT.

This clonotype was counted ten times or more. V and J are TRBV7-6 and TRBJ2-1; TRBD1 is a possible D gene (5 bases). This CDR3 region has 17 residues. In germline, CDR1 is SGHVS, CDR2 FNYEAQ. Trimming pared 1 base from V and 1 base from J, leaving 14 bases between. Written as DNA, the CDR3 is TGTGCCAGCAGCTTAGGGGGTAGGGGAAGGTCCTACAATGAGCAGTTCTTC. Translation gives CASSLGGRGRSYNEQFF. Filled out from reference TRBV7-6 and TRBJ2-1, the complete variable domain reads GAGVSQSPRYKVTKRGQDVALRCDPISGHVSLYWYRQALGQGPEFLTYFNYEAQQDKSGLPNDRFSAERPEGSISTLTIQRTEQRDSAMYRCASSLGGRGRSYNEQFFGPGTRLTVL.

The chain combines TRBV7-8 with TRBJ2-7; D gene unclear. Germline V gene sequence: CDR1 SGHVS, CDR2 FQNEAQ. The CDR3 runs to 14 residues. Trimming left V 3 bases short and J 0 bases short, with 9 bases between. CDR3: CASSLMERSYEQYV. Written as DNA, the CDR3 is TGTGCCAGCAGCTTGATGGAGCGCTCCTACGAGCAGTACGTC.

This clonotype has a count of ten or more. The rearrangement uses TRBV6-1 and TRBJ2-1; 10 bases are a match to TRBD1. Per germline, CDR1 MNHNS and CDR2 SASEGT. Germline trimming cut 7 bases from V and 4 bases from J; bases unmatched to any gene: 7. The CDR3 length is 15 residues. DNA of the CDR3: TGTGCCAGCATCTACCGGGACAGGGGATACAATGAGCAGTTCTTC. Amino acid sequence: CASIYRDRGYNEQFF.

This clonotype was counted at least ten times. The rearrangement joins TRBV20-1 to TRBJ2-1; possible D gene TRBD2, 5 bases. CDR1 is DFQATT, CDR2 SNEGSKA, per germline (reference sequence). CDR3 length: 13 residues. Trimming shortened V by 0 bases and J by 6 bases, and 9 bases separated the two germline ends. CDR3 nucleotide sequence: TGCAGTGCTAGAGATTACGGAGGCAATGAGCAGTTCTTC. Protein product: CSARDYGGNEQFF.

J is TRBJ1-3 and V is TRBV9; D ambiguous. The CDR3 has 14 residues. Germline values: CDR1 SGDLS, CDR2 YYNGEE. V lost 4 bases to trimming and J lost 4 bases, with 12 bases between them. Here the CDR3 reads CASSKGVPGNTIYF. In nucleotides, the CDR3 is TGTGCCAGCAGCAAGGGAGTACCCGGAAACACCATATATTTT.

In its sample, this clonotype was seen many times. The chain uses TRBV27 and TRBJ2-3; 9 nucleotides align to TRBD1. Germline CDR1 is MNHEY and CDR2 is SMNVEV (reference sequence). The trim removed 6 bases at V and 3 bases at J, leaving 7 bases unmatched. The CDR3 is made up of 15 amino acids. CDR3 residues: CASSRNRGRTDTQYF. CDR3 bases: TGTGCCAGCAGCAGGAACAGGGGGCGGACAGATACGCAGTATTTT.

The genes are TRBV2 and TRBJ1-1; D ambiguous. CDR3 length: 11 amino acids. The V end lost 7 bases, the J end lost 3 bases, and 6 bases lay between the germline ends. Germline CDR1 reads SNHLY; CDR2 reads FYNNEI. The CDR3 sequence: CASKVDTEAFF. Here the CDR3 DNA reads TGTGCCAGCAAAGTAGACACTGAAGCTTTCTTT.

This chain uses TRBV29-1 with TRBJ2-5; no firm D call. V was trimmed by 4 bases and J by 0 bases, leaving 9 bases between them. The CDR3 is 13 residues long. Germline values: CDR1 SQVTM, CDR2 ANQGSEA. The CDR3 here is CSVGPLYQETQYF. The CDR3 nucleotides are TGCAGCGTTGGGCCCCTGTACCAAGAGACCCAGTACTTC.

This sequence joins TRBV5-1 and TRBJ2-3; D not resolved. The CDR3 is made up of 15 amino acids. V dropped 1 base and J dropped 2 bases, with 11 bases sitting between them. Germline CDR1 SGHRS, CDR2 YFSETQ. The CDR3 reads CASSLWSKLTDTQYF. The CDR3 coding sequence is TGCGCCAGCAGCTTGTGGTCCAAACTCACAGATACGCAGTATTTT.

The chain employs TRBV28 and TRBJ2-7, with 9 bases matching TRBD1. Trimming took 10 bases from V and 7 from J; bases not matched to a gene: 14. Germline loops: CDR1 MDHEN, CDR2 SYDVKM. This CDR3 contains 14 residues. CDR3 sequence (DNA): TGTGCCACGCTCTCCGGGACAGGGAAGAGAGAGCAGTACGTC. This sequence encodes CATLSGTGKREQYV.

The chain carries TRBV18 and TRBJ1-2; weak D call: TRBD1 (6 bases). Germline CDR1 KGHSH, CDR2 LQKENI. The CDR3 totals 14 residues. V was cut by 6 bases and J by 3 bases, with 14 bases left in between. CDR3 protein: CASSGLEGDYGYTF. The CDR3, as DNA: TGTGCCAGCTCCGGACTCGAGGGGGACTATGGCTACACCTTC.